This TCR beta chain was recorded in a study of siplizumab effects on memory and regulatory T cells. Some clones are missing from TCRdb's copy, which holds only in-frame ones; the method was immunoSEQ multiplex PCR. The profile covers 90,000 to 150,000 clones, with 85% to 95% appearing a single time and under 0.2% taken by the ten largest. The CDR3 consists of 13 residues. Germline trimming cut 7 bases from V and 1 base from J; bases unmatched to any gene: 1. Germline lookup yields CDR1 MNHEY and CDR2 SVGAGI. The chain links TRBV6-5 to TRBJ1-1, with 9 bases lining up with TRBD1. Material for sequencing was non-Treg CD4+ T cells sorted from blood. The clonotype was recovered from a human donor in good health. DNA for the CDR3: TGTGCCAGCACGGGACAGGGGAACACTGAAGCTTTCTTT. This translates into CASTGQGNTEAFF.